The T cell receptor beta chain described here comes from a study of blood T cell repertoires in COVID-19. Generated by immunoSEQ multiplex PCR, the TCRdb table keeps only in-frame clones and is missing some. The sample holds roughly 250,000 clones, under 85% seen once. The source is a human donor with COVID-19, enrolled during active disease. The donor label of this sample is uncertain. The source material was peripheral blood.

The chain's CDR3 is CASSPRGRGGWDEQFF. The CDR3 region has the DNA TGTGCCAGCAGCCCCCGGGGCAGGGGCGGTTGGGATGAGCAGTTCTTC. J is TRBJ2-1 and V is TRBV28; perhaps TRBD1 as D (6 bases). Trimming stripped 6 bases from V and 8 bases from J, with 23 bases between. Germline assignment: CDR1 MDHEN and CDR2 SYDVKM. CDR3 length equals 16 residues. The full variable domain, completed using reference TRBV28 and TRBJ2-1, is DVKVTQSSRYLVKRTGEKVFLECVQDMDHENMFWYRQDPGLGLRLIYFSYDVKMKEKGDIPEGYSVSREKKERFSLILESASTNQTSMYLCASSPRGRGGWDEQFFGPGTRLTVL.